The 2 T cell receptor beta chains given below trace back to one sample, sequenced in a study of T cells in Graves' hyperthyroidism and ophthalmopathy. TCR beta CDR3 regions were amplified from RNA. The study used the HTBI primer set for a first-round RT-PCR of the TCR CDR3. TCRdb fed the multiplex PCR reads into MiXCR, producing one record per CDR3 protein. Among 500,000 to 550,000 distinct CDR3 sequences listed, 20% were seen once. Source material: blood. The receptor source for this set is a man aged 18 to 35 with Graves' hyperthyroidism.

The chain combines TRBV6-2 or TRBV6-3 with TRBJ2-5; D is unclear. Germline CDR1 and CDR2: MNHEY and SVGEGT. The CDR3 runs 15 residues. The V gene lost 8 bases and the J gene lost 3 bases, with 19 bases spanning the gap. The CDR3 loop reads CASGPVGSLKETQYF. The CDR3 DNA is TGTGCCAGCGGGCCAGTGGGATCACTTAAAGAGACCCAGTACTTC.

The rearrangement uses TRBV12-3 or TRBV12-4 and TRBJ1-1, with D perhaps matching TRBD1 (6 bases). The CDR3 extends over 12 amino acids. Deletions cut 5 bases from V and 7 bases from J, with 11 bases between. The CDR3 loop reads CASSPGEDEAFF. CDR3 DNA: TGTGCCAGCAGTCCAGGGGAAGATGAAGCTTTCTTT.